The source of this T cell receptor (beta chain) is a study of blood T cell repertoires in COVID-19. About the study: COVID-19 samples, acute and convalescent, were from the United States, Italy and Spain. The analysed material was cDNA or gDNA that came from T cells, B-cell-depleted T cells, or PBMCs.

TCRdb's table, derived via immunoSEQ multiplex PCR, lists solely in-frame clones and lacks some. There are 200,000 or so clones in the sample; 85% to 90% occur only once, and 0.7% to 0.8% lies in the top ten. Sequencing was carried out using peripheral blood. The source is a woman aged 70-85 years with acute or convalescent COVID-19.

The CDR3 region is CASSQKGGEQSPLHF. The DNA for the CDR3 is TGTGCCAGCAGCCAAAAGGGTGGGGAGCAATCACCCCTCCACTTT. V is TRBV3-1 (or the pseudogene TRBV3-2) and J is TRBJ1-6; no clear D. The length of the CDR3 is 15 residues. V lost 2 bases, J lost 10 bases, and 15 bases lay in between. Per the germline V gene, CDR1 is LGHDT and CDR2 is YNNKEL (reference sequence).